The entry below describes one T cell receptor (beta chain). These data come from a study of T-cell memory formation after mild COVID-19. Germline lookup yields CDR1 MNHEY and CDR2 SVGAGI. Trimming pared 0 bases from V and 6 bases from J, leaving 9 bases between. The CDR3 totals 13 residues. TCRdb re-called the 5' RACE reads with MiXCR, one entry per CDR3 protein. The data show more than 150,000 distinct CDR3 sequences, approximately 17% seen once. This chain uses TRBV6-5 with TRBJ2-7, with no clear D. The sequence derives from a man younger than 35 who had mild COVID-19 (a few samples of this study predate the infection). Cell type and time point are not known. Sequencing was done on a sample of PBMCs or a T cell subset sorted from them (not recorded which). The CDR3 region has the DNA TGTGCCAGCAGTTACTCTCGTTCCAGCGAGCAGTACGTC. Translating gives CASSYSRSSEQYV.